A single sample gave rise to the 10 T cell receptor beta chains below, sequenced in a study of Tregs in tolerant kidney transplant recipients. Measured with immunoSEQ multiplex PCR; TCRdb has only the in-frame clones, and not every one. This sample has roughly 7,800 clones, with about half found just once. Their antigens are not known. Sequenced sample: CD4+ T cells from blood cultured with allogeneic cells. The source is a human donor in good health.

In this sample, this clone turned up a few times. This chain connects TRBV7-9 to TRBJ2-3; D not certain. Germline V CDR1 and CDR2: SEHNR, FQNEAQ (reference sequence). Deletions cut 8 bases from V and 3 bases from J, with 9 bases between. The CDR3 contains 12 residues. The CDR3 DNA reads as TGTGCCAGCGCCCAAGATACAGATACGCAGTATTTT. Translating it yields CASAQDTDTQYF.

The chain employs TRBV7-2 and TRBJ2-7; 9 nucleotides match TRBD2. Germline V CDR1 and CDR2: SGHTA, FQGNSA. The CDR3 sequence is 17 residues long. With 3 bases clipped from V and 2 bases from J, the junction kept 11 bases outside the gene matches. The CDR3 DNA reads TGTGCCAGCAGCTTGGTGGCGGGAGGGCCTGGAGCCTACGAGCAGTACTTC. This encodes CASSLVAGGPGAYEQYF.

This clone counts as medium-sized. The genes are TRBV19 and TRBJ2-7, with 8 bases that match TRBD1. The V segment lost 4 bases and the J segment 12 bases; nucleotides outside the gene matches: 14. CDR1 LNHDA and CDR2 SQIVND come from the germline V gene (reference sequence). The CDR3 consists of 14 residues. CDR3 in amino acids: CASSRGTGGGSRYF. CDR3 sequence (DNA): TGTGCCAGTAGTAGGGGGACAGGAGGAGGCTCGCGGTACTTC.

The V gene is TRBV5-1, the J gene TRBJ2-1, with 9 bases aligning to TRBD1. CDR1 and CDR2 (germline): SGHRS, YFSETQ. Trimming at V came to 4 bases and at J to 4 bases, leaving 15 bases not matched to a gene. The CDR3 consists of 18 residues. CDR3 sequence (DNA): TGCGCCAGCAGCGTTACGGGAACCCCGGGACAGGGTTACAATGAGCAGTTCTTC. This sequence encodes CASSVTGTPGQGYNEQFF. Drawing the rest from reference TRBV5-1 and TRBJ2-1, the complete variable domain is KAGVTQTPRYLIKTRGQQVTLSCSPISGHRSVSWYQQTPGQGLQFLFEYFSETQRNKGNFPGRFSGRQFSNSRSEMNVSTLELGDSALYLCASSVTGTPGQGYNEQFFGPGTRLTVL.

By sample share, this clone is medium-sized. V and J are TRBV5-4 and TRBJ2-7; D is uncertain. The ends were cut back, 5 bases at V and 4 bases at J, with 19 bases in the middle. CDR3 size: 15 residues. Germline values: CDR1 SGHNT, CDR2 YYREEE (reference sequence). The CDR3 region has the DNA TGTGCCAGCAGTCCTGACCCTGCAAGGCTTTACGAGCAGTACTTC. Its protein product is CASSPDPARLYEQYF.

This chain links TRBV18 with TRBJ1-5; possibly TRBD1 for D (6 bases). The germline V gene has CDR1 KGHSH and CDR2 LQKENI. V shed 6 bases and J shed 1 base, with 13 bases lying between them. This CDR3 is built from 15 residues. Here the CDR3 DNA reads TGTGCCAGCTCGTCGAGGGGGTTGAGCAATCAGCCCCAGCATTTT. It codes for CASSSRGLSNQPQHF.

This clone turned up a few times. V usage is TRBV29-1 and J usage is TRBJ2-5; no clear D. CDR3 size: 12 residues. CDR1 is SQVTM and CDR2 is ANQGSEA in the germline V gene. Trimming stripped 2 bases from V and 4 bases from J, with 8 bases between. The CDR3 nucleotides are TGCAGCGTTGAAAAGTCGCTAGAGACCCAGTACTTC. Encoded protein: CSVEKSLETQYF.

The rearrangement joins TRBV5-4 to TRBJ2-2, with TRBD1 matching over 8 bases. V shed 0 bases, J shed 4 bases, and the junction held 8 bases outside the gene matches. Germline assignment: CDR1 SGHNT and CDR2 YYREEE (reference sequence). The CDR3 covers 17 residues. CDR3 DNA: TGTGCCAGCAGCTTGGCCAGGGGGCAGGGTCTCACCGGGGAGCTGTTTTTT. It is translated as CASSLARGQGLTGELFF.

This clone was counted a few times. This chain uses TRBV6-5 with TRBJ2-3; D is unresolved. The CDR3 extends over 12 amino acids. CDR1 is MNHEY, CDR2 SVGAGI, per germline. With 10 bases removed from V and 1 base from J, the gap between germline ends came to 9 bases. CDR3 coding DNA: TGTGCCACCGGGCAGGGCACAGATACGCAGTATTTT. Translating gives CATGQGTDTQYF.

This clone was seen a single time. The J gene is TRBJ2-5, the V gene TRBV11-2, with D maybe TRBD2 (5 bases). Between the trimmed V and J ends, which lost 4 bases and 7 bases, there was a span of 10 bases. This CDR3 has 12 amino acids. Germline V gene sequence: CDR1 SGHAT, CDR2 FQNNGV. The CDR3 sequence is CASSSGWATQYF. As DNA, the CDR3 is TGTGCCAGCAGCTCGGGGTGGGCGACCCAGTACTTC. The whole variable domain, remainder taken from reference TRBV11-2 and TRBJ2-5, is EAGVAQSPRYKIIEKRQSVAFWCNPISGHATLYWYQQILGQGPKLLIQFQNNGVVDDSQLPKDRFSAERLKGVDSTLKIQPAKLEDSAVYLCASSSGWATQYFGPGTRLLVL.